The clone carrying this TCR beta chain was observed a handful of times. As handled by the study authors: Estimation of nucleated cell counts relied on the amplification of reference gene primers. Using immunoSEQ multiplex PCR, the repertoire was profiled, and TCRdb retains in-frame clones only, with some absent. The V and J calls and the clone size are those of that table, but D and trimming were determined from the DNA. The table includes under 250,000 clones, roughly 80% detected once. The CDR3 is 13 residues long. The J segment lost 10 bases and the V segment lost 7 bases, leaving 8 bases of the junction unmatched. Germline lookup yields CDR1 SNHLY and CDR2 FYNNEI. This entry comes from a study of blood T cell repertoires in COVID-19. As for the study in general: The United States, Italy and Spain supplied acute and convalescent COVID-19 samples. PBMCs, B-cell-depleted T cells, or T cells were the source of the cDNA or gDNA that made up the material.

The clonotype originates from a man aged 80 or over with acute or convalescent COVID-19. The specimen sequenced was peripheral blood. V and J are TRBV2 and TRBJ2-7; 12 bases align to TRBD2. The CDR3 region is CASIATSGRPQYF. The DNA of the CDR3 is TGTGCCAGCATTGCTACTAGCGGGAGGCCACAGTACTTC.